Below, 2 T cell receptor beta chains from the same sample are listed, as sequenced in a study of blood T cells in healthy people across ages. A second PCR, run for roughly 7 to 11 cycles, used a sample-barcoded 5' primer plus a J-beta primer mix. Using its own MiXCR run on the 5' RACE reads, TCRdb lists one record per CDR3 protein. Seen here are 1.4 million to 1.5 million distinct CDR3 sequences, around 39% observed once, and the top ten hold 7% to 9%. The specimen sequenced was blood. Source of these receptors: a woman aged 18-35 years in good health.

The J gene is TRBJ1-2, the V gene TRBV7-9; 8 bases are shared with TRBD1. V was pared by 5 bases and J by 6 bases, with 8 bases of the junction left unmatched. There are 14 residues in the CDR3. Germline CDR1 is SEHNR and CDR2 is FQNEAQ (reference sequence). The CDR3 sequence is CASSPRTGNNGYTF. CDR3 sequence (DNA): TGTGCCAGCAGCCCCCGGACAGGGAACAATGGCTACACCTTC. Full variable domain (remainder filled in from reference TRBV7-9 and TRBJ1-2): DTGVSQNPRHKITKRGQNVTFRCDPISEHNRLYWYRQTLGQGPEFLTYFQNEAQLEKSRLLSDRFSAERPKGSFSTLEIQRTEQGDSAMYLCASSPRTGNNGYTFGSGTRLTVV.

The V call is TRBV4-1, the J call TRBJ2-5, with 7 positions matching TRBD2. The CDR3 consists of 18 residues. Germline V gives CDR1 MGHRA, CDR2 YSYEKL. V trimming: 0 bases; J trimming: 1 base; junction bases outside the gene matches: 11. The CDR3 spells CASSQDREDGGVQETQYF. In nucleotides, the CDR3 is TGCGCCAGCAGCCAAGATCGGGAGGATGGAGGGGTCCAAGAGACCCAGTACTTC.